These T cell receptor beta chains were read from a single sample in a study of control samples from healthy donors and cancer patients. Only in-frame clones appear in the TCRdb table, and some are missing; sequencing was by immunoSEQ multiplex PCR. The sample includes about 140,000 clones, 85% to 95% of them seen just once. The sample taken for sequencing was blood. Source of these receptors: a man aged 40-50 years in good health. The CDR3 runs from the conserved cysteine through the conserved F or W. The order of the fields is J gene, clone size, V gene, CDR3 protein. Rows may omit the clone size; those that give it use once, few, many or a size class.

TRBJ2-1 . TRBV4-2 CASSQVLQRNNEQFF
TRBJ1-1 . TRBV9 CASSPHTEAFF
TRBJ1-6 . TRBV6-4 CASSDRAGSPLHF
TRBJ1-3 . TRBV30 CAWTRDRGNTIYF
TRBJ1-2 once TRBV12-3/TRBV12-4 CASRRQGEGGYTF
TRBJ1-2 . TRBV19 CASSRGSISYTF
TRBJ1-5 . TRBV4-1 CASSQGQGGNQPQHF
TRBJ1-4 . TRBV6-2/TRBV6-3 CASSYSTGARGEKLFF
TRBJ2-6 . TRBV15 CATPGQGAHGANVLTF
TRBJ1-5 . TRBV5-1 CASSLSPFERGNQPQHF
TRBJ2-7 . TRBV21-1 CASSVKCSYEQYF
TRBJ1-3 . TRBV5-6 CASSLARRASGNTIYF
TRBJ2-4 . TRBV7-3 CASSPGVRGNIQYF
TRBJ1-2 . TRBV7-8 CASSLVGKGYTF
TRBJ2-1 . TRBV7-8 CASSFWDRGNNEQFF
TRBJ1-4 . TRBV4-1 CASSQPGQEREKLFF
TRBJ2-2 . TRBV11-2 CASSLLTGNTGELFF
TRBJ2-7 . TRBV28 CASSSNRYGGLDEQYF
TRBJ2-1 . TRBV9 CASSDQDGRNEQFF
TRBJ1-1 . TRBV29-1 CSVEGRMNTEAFF
TRBJ1-4 once TRBV7-8 CASSTGPVGNEKLFF
TRBJ1-2 . TRBV18 CASSPGTGGGYTF
TRBJ2-5 . TRBV7-9 CASSLVGGEETQYF
TRBJ1-1 . TRBV7-2 CASSSTDRNTEAFF
TRBJ1-5 . TRBV5-1 CASSLSGGLNQPQHF
TRBJ2-3 . TRBV5-1 CASSGTGGTDTQYF
TRBJ1-5 . TRBV1 CTSSLKGHSNQPQHF
TRBJ2-7 . TRBV7-7 CASSLVLRTSYEQYF
TRBJ1-5 . TRBV10-3 CATAGDSNQPQHF
TRBJ2-1 . TRBV7-6 CASSLEFGGTYNEQFF
TRBJ1-4 . TRBV5-1 CASSLAGAGGEKLFF
TRBJ2-5 . TRBV19 CASSIGQEETQYF
TRBJ2-5 . TRBV2 CASSEARGPQETQYF
TRBJ2-2 . TRBV10-3 CAISESNTGELFF
TRBJ2-7 . TRBV6-2/TRBV6-3 CASSYEGGSSYEQYF
TRBJ2-7 . TRBV7-2 CASSLSHSGAYEQYF
TRBJ1-1 . TRBV5-4 CASSPGQRQRPEAFF